The rows below give T cell receptor beta chains drawn from one sample of a study of brain T cells in children with intractable seizures. This table comes from immunoSEQ multiplex PCR, and its TCRdb copy is limited to in-frame clones, with some not included. The profile covers under 45,000 clones, with more than 80% appearing a single time and 5% to 7.5% taken by the ten largest. Sequenced material: peripheral blood, taken at surgery. These receptors all come from a girl aged 2-15 years with tuberous sclerosis and intractable seizures. The CDR3 runs from the conserved cysteine through the conserved F or W. The order of the fields is CDR3 protein, CDR3 DNA, J gene, V gene, clone size, D gene. A D gene is named only where the DNA matches it firmly. Clone size is given for some rows only: seen once, a few or many times, or a class if the clone is expanded.

CDR3 protein: CATSDFRGGRDQETQYF; CDR3 DNA: TGTGCCACCAGTGATTTTCGCGGGGGCCGTGACCAAGAGACCCAGTACTTC; J gene: TRBJ2-5; V gene: TRBV24-1; clone size: .; D gene: .
CDR3 protein: CASSQTGLAGGYNEQFF; CDR3 DNA: TGTGCCAGCAGCCAAACCGGACTAGCGGGGGGATACAATGAGCAGTTCTTC; J gene: TRBJ2-1; V gene: TRBV3-1/TRBV3-2; clone size: .; D gene: TRBD2
CDR3 protein: CASRQGYQETQYF; CDR3 DNA: TGTGCCAGCAGACAGGGGTACCAAGAGACCCAGTACTTC; J gene: TRBJ2-5; V gene: TRBV12-3/TRBV12-4; clone size: .; D gene: TRBD1
CDR3 protein: CASSEVGDANEKLFF; CDR3 DNA: TGTGCCAGCAGTGAAGTTGGGGATGCTAATGAAAAACTGTTTTTT; J gene: TRBJ1-4; V gene: TRBV6-1; clone size: .; D gene: .
CDR3 protein: CASSASTFNQPQHF; CDR3 DNA: TGTGCCAGCAGTGCCTCGACTTTCAATCAGCCCCAGCATTTT; J gene: TRBJ1-5; V gene: TRBV2; clone size: .; D gene: .
CDR3 protein: CAISDEQGSSPLHF; CDR3 DNA: TGTGCCATCAGTGATGAACAGGGTAGTTCACCCCTCCACTTT; J gene: TRBJ1-6; V gene: TRBV10-3; clone size: .; D gene: .
CDR3 protein: CASSLAESGANVLTF; CDR3 DNA: TGCGCCAGCAGCTTGGCGGAATCTGGGGCCAACGTCCTGACTTTC; J gene: TRBJ2-6; V gene: TRBV5-1; clone size: .; D gene: .
CDR3 protein: CASSYSMGGGTGELFF; CDR3 DNA: TGTGCCAGCAGTTACTCGATGGGTGGAGGTACCGGGGAGCTGTTTTTT; J gene: TRBJ2-2; V gene: TRBV6-6; clone size: .; D gene: .
CDR3 protein: CASSESRDRGSEQYF; CDR3 DNA: TGCGCCAGCAGTGAGTCGCGGGACAGGGGGTCCGAGCAGTACTTC; J gene: TRBJ2-7; V gene: TRBV10-1; clone size: once; D gene: TRBD1
CDR3 protein: CASSQDVGGEKLFF; CDR3 DNA: TGTGCCAGCAGCCAAGATGTAGGGGGGGAAAAACTGTTTTTT; J gene: TRBJ1-4; V gene: TRBV3-1/TRBV3-2; clone size: .; D gene: .
CDR3 protein: CASSPFAVNYGYTF; CDR3 DNA: TGTGCCAGCAGTCCCTTTGCTGTAAACTATGGCTACACCTTC; J gene: TRBJ1-2; V gene: TRBV27; clone size: .; D gene: .
CDR3 protein: CASSGDLAQTSQETQYF; CDR3 DNA: TGCGCCAGCAGCGGGGACTTAGCGCAGACTTCTCAAGAGACCCAGTACTTC; J gene: TRBJ2-5; V gene: TRBV5-1; clone size: .; D gene: .
CDR3 protein: CATSDLREMNTEAFF; CDR3 DNA: TGTGCCACCAGTGATTTGCGGGAAATGAACACTGAAGCTTTCTTT; J gene: TRBJ1-1; V gene: TRBV24-1; clone size: .; D gene: .
CDR3 protein: CAITPGPGNTEAFF; CDR3 DNA: TGTGCCATCACCCCTGGACCGGGGAACACTGAAGCTTTCTTT; J gene: TRBJ1-1; V gene: TRBV10-3; clone size: .; D gene: .
CDR3 protein: CASQDPYTGELFF; CDR3 DNA: TGTGCCAGCCAAGACCCCTACACCGGGGAGCTGTTTTTT; J gene: TRBJ2-2; V gene: TRBV2; clone size: .; D gene: .
CDR3 protein: CASSPRQGALEKLFF; CDR3 DNA: TGTGCCAGCAGTCCACGACAGGGGGCGCTTGAAAAACTGTTTTTT; J gene: TRBJ1-4; V gene: TRBV27; clone size: .; D gene: TRBD1
CDR3 protein: CASSDKRTSGGGETQYF; CDR3 DNA: TGTGCCAGCAGCGATAAAAGGACTAGCGGGGGCGGGGAGACCCAGTACTTC; J gene: TRBJ2-5; V gene: TRBV3-1/TRBV3-2; clone size: .; D gene: TRBD2
CDR3 protein: CSVEAAVGSSVYGYTF; CDR3 DNA: TGCAGCGTTGAGGCCGCGGTTGGGTCATCTGTCTATGGCTACACCTTC; J gene: TRBJ1-2; V gene: TRBV29-1; clone size: .; D gene: .
CDR3 protein: CASGPPTGPTNEKLFF; CDR3 DNA: TGTGCTAGTGGCCCGCCGACAGGCCCAACTAATGAAAAACTGTTTTTT; J gene: TRBJ1-4; V gene: TRBV12-5; clone size: .; D gene: .
CDR3 protein: CASSDSSDSPLHF; CDR3 DNA: TGTGCCAGCAGTGATTCCAGTGATTCACCCCTCCACTTT; J gene: TRBJ1-6; V gene: TRBV6-1; clone size: once; D gene: .
CDR3 protein: CASSPPSGMSYNEQFF; CDR3 DNA: TGTGCCAGCAGCCCTCCGTCCGGGATGTCCTACAATGAGCAGTTCTTC; J gene: TRBJ2-1; V gene: TRBV7-9; clone size: .; D gene: .
CDR3 protein: CASRRLPETQYF; CDR3 DNA: TGTGCCAGCCGGAGGCTCCCAGAGACCCAGTACTTC; J gene: TRBJ2-5; V gene: TRBV2; clone size: .; D gene: .
CDR3 protein: CAWSRANEKLFF; CDR3 DNA: TGTGCCTGGAGCAGGGCTAATGAAAAACTGTTTTTT; J gene: TRBJ1-4; V gene: TRBV30; clone size: .; D gene: .
CDR3 protein: CASRTGGRETQYF; CDR3 DNA: TGTGCCAGCCGGACAGGGGGCCGGGAGACCCAGTACTTC; J gene: TRBJ2-5; V gene: TRBV7-2; clone size: .; D gene: TRBD1
CDR3 protein: CASSELGGGTDTQYF; CDR3 DNA: TGTGCCAGCAGTGAATTGGGGGGCGGGACAGATACGCAGTATTTT; J gene: TRBJ2-3; V gene: TRBV6-1; clone size: .; D gene: .
CDR3 protein: CASSPDSSYEQYF; CDR3 DNA: TGTGCCAGCTCACCGGACAGTTCCTACGAGCAGTACTTC; J gene: TRBJ2-7; V gene: TRBV18; clone size: once; D gene: .
CDR3 protein: CASSLGDTGELFF; CDR3 DNA: TGTGCCAGCAGCTTAGGAGACACCGGGGAGCTGTTTTTT; J gene: TRBJ2-2; V gene: TRBV7-9; clone size: once; D gene: .
CDR3 protein: CASSLRDRGLSDYGYTF; CDR3 DNA: TGTGCCAGCAGCCTTCGGGACAGGGGGCTTTCGGACTATGGCTACACCTTC; J gene: TRBJ1-2; V gene: TRBV3-1/TRBV3-2; clone size: .; D gene: TRBD1
CDR3 protein: CASRLGERPEAFF; CDR3 DNA: TGTGCCAGCAGGCTGGGGGAGCGGCCTGAAGCTTTCTTT; J gene: TRBJ1-1; V gene: TRBV2; clone size: once; D gene: .
CDR3 protein: CASSLAFGQVEYSNQPQHF; CDR3 DNA: TGTGCCAGCAGCTTAGCGTTCGGACAGGTCGAATATAGCAATCAGCCCCAGCATTTT; J gene: TRBJ1-5; V gene: TRBV7-8; clone size: .; D gene: TRBD1
CDR3 protein: CASTLTGVNYGYTF; CDR3 DNA: TGTGCCAGCACCCTAACAGGGGTTAACTATGGCTACACCTTC; J gene: TRBJ1-2; V gene: TRBV7-8; clone size: .; D gene: TRBD1
CDR3 protein: CASSPDVGGADTQYF; CDR3 DNA: TGTGCCAGCAGTCCGGACGTGGGGGGGGCAGATACGCAGTATTTT; J gene: TRBJ2-3; V gene: TRBV11-2; clone size: .; D gene: TRBD2
CDR3 protein: CAWSVGGPGGGYTF; CDR3 DNA: TGTGCCTGGAGTGTGGGGGGCCCAGGGGGTGGCTACACCTTC; J gene: TRBJ1-2; V gene: TRBV30; clone size: .; D gene: TRBD1
CDR3 protein: CATPERGGTDTQYF; CDR3 DNA: TGTGCCACCCCCGAGCGGGGGGGGACAGATACGCAGTATTTT; J gene: TRBJ2-3; V gene: TRBV24-1; clone size: once; D gene: TRBD2
CDR3 protein: CAWSLTRGARDTQYF; CDR3 DNA: TGTGCCTGGAGTCTAACTCGGGGGGCTAGAGATACGCAGTATTTT; J gene: TRBJ2-3; V gene: TRBV30; clone size: .; D gene: .
CDR3 protein: CASRPGVAGELFF; CDR3 DNA: TGTGCCAGCAGACCAGGGGTGGCCGGGGAGCTGTTTTTT; J gene: TRBJ2-2; V gene: TRBV6-5; clone size: .; D gene: .
CDR3 protein: CASSVGTGGGDYGYTF; CDR3 DNA: TGTGCCAGCAGCGTGGGGACAGGGGGAGGTGACTATGGCTACACCTTC; J gene: TRBJ1-2; V gene: TRBV9; clone size: .; D gene: TRBD1
CDR3 protein: CASKKRGQGNGYTF; CDR3 DNA: TGTGCCAGCAAGAAGAGAGGACAGGGAAATGGCTACACCTTC; J gene: TRBJ1-2; V gene: TRBV27; clone size: .; D gene: TRBD1
CDR3 protein: CASSFGLAQDTQYF; CDR3 DNA: TGCGCCAGCAGCTTCGGACTAGCTCAAGATACGCAGTATTTT; J gene: TRBJ2-3; V gene: TRBV5-1; clone size: once; D gene: TRBD2
CDR3 protein: CASSLPQQGEETEAFF; CDR3 DNA: TGCGCCAGCAGCCTCCCTCAACAGGGAGAAGAAACTGAAGCTTTCTTT; J gene: TRBJ1-1; V gene: TRBV23-1; clone size: .; D gene: .
CDR3 protein: CASSYRTGAYEQFF; CDR3 DNA: TGTGCCAGCAGTTACCGGACAGGGGCGTATGAGCAGTTCTTC; J gene: TRBJ2-1; V gene: TRBV6-5; clone size: .; D gene: TRBD1
CDR3 protein: CASSPGPHFVQFF; CDR3 DNA: TGTGCCAGCAGCCCAGGACCCCACTTCGTGCAGTTCTTC; J gene: TRBJ2-1; V gene: TRBV4-2; clone size: .; D gene: .
CDR3 protein: CASSQIGLAQETQYF; CDR3 DNA: TGCGCCAGCAGCCAAATCGGACTAGCCCAAGAGACCCAGTACTTC; J gene: TRBJ2-5; V gene: TRBV4-1; clone size: .; D gene: TRBD2
CDR3 protein: CASSPRVRGNSPLHF; CDR3 DNA: TGTGCCAGCTCACCCAGGGTACGGGGAAATTCACCCCTCCACTTT; J gene: TRBJ1-6; V gene: TRBV18; clone size: .; D gene: .
CDR3 protein: CASSRTGGGGETQYF; CDR3 DNA: TGTGCCAGCAGTCGTACAGGGGGCGGCGGGGAGACCCAGTACTTC; J gene: TRBJ2-5; V gene: TRBV2; clone size: .; D gene: TRBD1
CDR3 protein: CASSLGQEGRETQYF; CDR3 DNA: TGTGCCAGCAGCTTGGGGCAAGAGGGCCGAGAGACCCAGTACTTC; J gene: TRBJ2-5; V gene: TRBV11-2; clone size: .; D gene: .
CDR3 protein: CASSFRQGANTEAFF; CDR3 DNA: TGTGCCAGCAGTTTTCGACAGGGGGCAAATACTGAAGCTTTCTTT; J gene: TRBJ1-1; V gene: TRBV6-5; clone size: .; D gene: TRBD1
CDR3 protein: CSVGGGEKLYQETQYF; CDR3 DNA: TGCAGCGTTGGCGGCGGGGAGAAATTGTACCAAGAGACCCAGTACTTC; J gene: TRBJ2-5; V gene: TRBV29-1; clone size: .; D gene: .
CDR3 protein: CASSFLPGLNTGELFF; CDR3 DNA: TGTGCCAGCAGCTTCCTGCCGGGGTTGAACACCGGGGAGCTGTTTTTT; J gene: TRBJ2-2; V gene: TRBV9; clone size: .; D gene: .
CDR3 protein: CASSIRTGGAFF; CDR3 DNA: TGTGCCAGTAGTATCCGGACAGGGGGAGCTTTCTTT; J gene: TRBJ1-1; V gene: TRBV19; clone size: .; D gene: TRBD1